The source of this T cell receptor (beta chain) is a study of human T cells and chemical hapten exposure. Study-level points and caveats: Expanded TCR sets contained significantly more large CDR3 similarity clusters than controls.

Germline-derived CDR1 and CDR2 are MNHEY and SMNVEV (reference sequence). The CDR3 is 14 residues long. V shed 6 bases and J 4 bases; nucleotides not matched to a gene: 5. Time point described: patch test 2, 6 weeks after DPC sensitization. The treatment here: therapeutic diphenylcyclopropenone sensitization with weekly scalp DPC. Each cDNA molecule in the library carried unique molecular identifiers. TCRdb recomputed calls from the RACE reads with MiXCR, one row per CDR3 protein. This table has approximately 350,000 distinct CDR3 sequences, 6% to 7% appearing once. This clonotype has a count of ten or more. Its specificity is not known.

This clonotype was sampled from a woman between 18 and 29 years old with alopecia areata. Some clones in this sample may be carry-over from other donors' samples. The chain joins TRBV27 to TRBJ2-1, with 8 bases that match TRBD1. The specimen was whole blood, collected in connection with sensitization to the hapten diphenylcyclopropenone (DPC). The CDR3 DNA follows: TGTGCCAGCAGCGTGCAGGGGGCATACAATGAGCAGTTCTTC. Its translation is CASSVQGAYNEQFF.